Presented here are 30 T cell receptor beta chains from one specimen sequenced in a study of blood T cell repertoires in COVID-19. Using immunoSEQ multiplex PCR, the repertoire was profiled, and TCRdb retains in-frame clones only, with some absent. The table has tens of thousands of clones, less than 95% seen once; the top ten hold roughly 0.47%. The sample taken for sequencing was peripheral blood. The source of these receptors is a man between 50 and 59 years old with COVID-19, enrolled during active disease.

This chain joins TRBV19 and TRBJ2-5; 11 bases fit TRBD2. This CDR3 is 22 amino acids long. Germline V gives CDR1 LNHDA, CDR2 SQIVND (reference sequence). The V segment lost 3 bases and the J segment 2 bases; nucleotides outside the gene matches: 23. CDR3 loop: CASSIGAGSWLAGGYPQETQYF. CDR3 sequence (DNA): TGTGCCAGTAGTATCGGAGCGGGGTCTTGGCTAGCGGGAGGCTACCCACAAGAGACCCAGTACTTC.

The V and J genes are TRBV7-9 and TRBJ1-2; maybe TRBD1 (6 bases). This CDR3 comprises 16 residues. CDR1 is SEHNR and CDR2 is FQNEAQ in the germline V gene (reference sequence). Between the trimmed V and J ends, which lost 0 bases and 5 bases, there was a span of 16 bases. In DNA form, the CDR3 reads TGTGCCAGCAGCTTAGCAGGGGGTCGGTTGAGATATGGCTACACCTTC. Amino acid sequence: CASSLAGGRLRYGYTF. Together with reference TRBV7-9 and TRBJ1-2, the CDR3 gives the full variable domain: DTGVSQNPRHKITKRGQNVTFRCDPISEHNRLYWYRQTLGQGPEFLTYFQNEAQLEKSRLLSDRFSAERPKGSFSTLEIQRTEQGDSAMYLCASSLAGGRLRYGYTFGSGTRLTVV.

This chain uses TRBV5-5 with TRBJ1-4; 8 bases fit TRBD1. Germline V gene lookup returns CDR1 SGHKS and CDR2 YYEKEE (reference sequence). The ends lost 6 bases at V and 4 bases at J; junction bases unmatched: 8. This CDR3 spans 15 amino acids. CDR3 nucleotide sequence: TGTGCCAGCACCCTTGAACAGGGGGTTAATGAAAAACTGTTTTTT. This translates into CASTLEQGVNEKLFF.

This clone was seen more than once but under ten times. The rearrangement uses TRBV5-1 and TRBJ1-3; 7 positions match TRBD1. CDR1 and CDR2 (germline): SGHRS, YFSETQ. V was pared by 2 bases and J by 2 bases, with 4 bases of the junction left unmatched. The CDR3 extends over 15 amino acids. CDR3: CASSFDRVTGNTIYF. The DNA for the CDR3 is TGCGCCAGCAGCTTCGACAGGGTAACTGGAAACACCATATATTTT.

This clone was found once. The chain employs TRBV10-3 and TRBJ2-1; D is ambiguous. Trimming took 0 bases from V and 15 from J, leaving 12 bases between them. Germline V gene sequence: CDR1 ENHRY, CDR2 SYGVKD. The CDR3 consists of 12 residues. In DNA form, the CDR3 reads TGTGCCATCAGTGAGTCGGGCCTGGCGCGGTTCTTC. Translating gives CAISESGLARFF.

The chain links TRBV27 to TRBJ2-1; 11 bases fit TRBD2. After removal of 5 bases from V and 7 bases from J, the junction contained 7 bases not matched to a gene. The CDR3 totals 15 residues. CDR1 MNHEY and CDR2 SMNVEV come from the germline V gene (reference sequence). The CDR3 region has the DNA TGTGCCAGCAGTCTCCGCCGGACTAGCGGGAATGAGCAGTTCTTC. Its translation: CASSLRRTSGNEQFF.

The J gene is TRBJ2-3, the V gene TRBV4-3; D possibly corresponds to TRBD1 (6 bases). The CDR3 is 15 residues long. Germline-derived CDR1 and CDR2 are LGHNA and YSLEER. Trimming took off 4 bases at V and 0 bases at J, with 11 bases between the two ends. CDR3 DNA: TGCGCCAGCAGCCTCCGGACAGAGAGCACAGATACGCAGTATTTT. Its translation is CASSLRTESTDTQYF.

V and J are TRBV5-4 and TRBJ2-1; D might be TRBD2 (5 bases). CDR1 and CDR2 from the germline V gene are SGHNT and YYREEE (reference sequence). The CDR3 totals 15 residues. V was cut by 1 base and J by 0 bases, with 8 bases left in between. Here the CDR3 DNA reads TGTGCCAGCAGCTTGACTAGTGACTCCTACAATGAGCAGTTCTTC. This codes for CASSLTSDSYNEQFF.

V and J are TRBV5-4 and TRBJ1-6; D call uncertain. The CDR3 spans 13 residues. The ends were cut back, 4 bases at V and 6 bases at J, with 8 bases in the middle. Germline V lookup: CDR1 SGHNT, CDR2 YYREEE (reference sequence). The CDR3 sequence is CASSPLLNSPLHF. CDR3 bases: TGTGCCAGCAGCCCCTTACTTAATTCACCCCTCCACTTT.

CDR3: CASGFNGGARTNEKLFF. CDR3 DNA sequence: TGTGCTAGTGGTTTTAATGGGGGGGCGCGGACTAATGAAAAACTGTTTTTT. The chain couples TRBV12-5 to TRBJ1-4; weak D call: TRBD1 (6 bases). CDR3 length: 17 amino acids. Trimming took off 3 bases at V and 2 bases at J, with 16 bases between the two ends. Germline-derived CDR1 and CDR2 are LGHNT and FRNRAP.

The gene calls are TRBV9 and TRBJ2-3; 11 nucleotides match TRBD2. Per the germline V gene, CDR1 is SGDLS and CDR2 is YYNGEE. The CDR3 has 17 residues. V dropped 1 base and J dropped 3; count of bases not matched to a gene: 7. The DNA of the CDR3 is TGTGCCAGCAGCGTAACCCGGGGACTAGCGGTTACAGATACGCAGTATTTT. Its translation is CASSVTRGLAVTDTQYF.

In DNA form, the CDR3 reads TGCAGTGCTAGTATAACTAGCGGAGAGACCCAGTACTTC. This codes for CSASITSGETQYF. The chain links TRBV20-1 to TRBJ2-5; TRBD2 agrees at 8 bases. There are 13 residues in the CDR3. V shed 3 bases and J 4 bases; nucleotides not matched to a gene: 4. Germline lookup yields CDR1 DFQATT and CDR2 SNEGSKA (reference sequence).

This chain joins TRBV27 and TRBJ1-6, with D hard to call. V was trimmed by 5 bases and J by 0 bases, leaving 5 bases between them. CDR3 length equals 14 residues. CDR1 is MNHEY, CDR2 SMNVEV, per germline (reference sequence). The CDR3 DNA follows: TGTGCCAGCAGTACAAGCTCCTATAATTCACCCCTCCACTTT. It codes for CASSTSSYNSPLHF.

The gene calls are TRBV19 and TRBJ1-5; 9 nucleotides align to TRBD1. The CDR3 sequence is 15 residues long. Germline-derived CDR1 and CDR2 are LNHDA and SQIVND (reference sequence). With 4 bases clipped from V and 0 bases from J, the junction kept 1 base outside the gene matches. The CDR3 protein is CASSNRGLSNQPQHF. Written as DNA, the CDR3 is TGTGCCAGTAGTAACAGGGGGCTTAGCAATCAGCCCCAGCATTTT.

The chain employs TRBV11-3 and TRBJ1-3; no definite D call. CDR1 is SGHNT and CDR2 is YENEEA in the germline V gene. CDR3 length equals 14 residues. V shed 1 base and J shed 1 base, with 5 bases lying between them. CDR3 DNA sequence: TGTGCCAGCAGCTTAGGAGGATCTGGAAACACCATATATTTT. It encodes CASSLGGSGNTIYF.

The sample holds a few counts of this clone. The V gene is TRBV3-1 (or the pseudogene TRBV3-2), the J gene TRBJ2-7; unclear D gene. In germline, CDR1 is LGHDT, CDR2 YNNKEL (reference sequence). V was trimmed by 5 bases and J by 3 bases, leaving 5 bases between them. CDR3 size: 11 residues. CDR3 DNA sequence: TGTGCCAGCAGCTCAAACTACGAGCAGTACTTC. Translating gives CASSSNYEQYF.

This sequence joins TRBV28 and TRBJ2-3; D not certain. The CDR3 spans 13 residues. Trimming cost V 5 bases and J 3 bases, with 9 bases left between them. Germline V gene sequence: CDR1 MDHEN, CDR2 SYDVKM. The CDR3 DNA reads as TGTGCCAGCAGTCCGCACGGGACAGATACGCAGTATTTT. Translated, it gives CASSPHGTDTQYF.

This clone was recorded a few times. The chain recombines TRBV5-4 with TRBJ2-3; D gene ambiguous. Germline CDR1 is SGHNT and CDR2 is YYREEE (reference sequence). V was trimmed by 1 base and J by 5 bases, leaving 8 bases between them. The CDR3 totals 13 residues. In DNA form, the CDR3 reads TGTGCCAGCAGCTTGTGGGCTGGAGATACGCAGTATTTT. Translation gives CASSLWAGDTQYF.

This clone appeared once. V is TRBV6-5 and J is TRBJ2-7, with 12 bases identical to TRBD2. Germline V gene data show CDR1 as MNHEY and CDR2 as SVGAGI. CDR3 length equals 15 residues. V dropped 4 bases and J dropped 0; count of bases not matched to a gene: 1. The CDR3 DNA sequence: TGTGCCAGCAGTTTGACTAGCGGGAGCTCCTACGAGCAGTACTTC. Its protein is CASSLTSGSSYEQYF.

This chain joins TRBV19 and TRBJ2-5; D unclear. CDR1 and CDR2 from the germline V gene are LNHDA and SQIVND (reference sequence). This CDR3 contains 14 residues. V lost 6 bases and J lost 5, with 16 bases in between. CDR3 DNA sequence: TGTGCCAGTAGGCCTCGAGGTACTCAGGAGACCCAGTACTTC. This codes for CASRPRGTQETQYF.

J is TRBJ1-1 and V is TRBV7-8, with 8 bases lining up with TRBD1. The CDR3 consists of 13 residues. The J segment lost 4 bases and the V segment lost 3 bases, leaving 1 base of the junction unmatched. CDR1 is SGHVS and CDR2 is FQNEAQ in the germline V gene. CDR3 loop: CASSFTGGTEAFF. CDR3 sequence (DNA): TGTGCCAGCAGCTTTACAGGGGGCACTGAAGCTTTCTTT.

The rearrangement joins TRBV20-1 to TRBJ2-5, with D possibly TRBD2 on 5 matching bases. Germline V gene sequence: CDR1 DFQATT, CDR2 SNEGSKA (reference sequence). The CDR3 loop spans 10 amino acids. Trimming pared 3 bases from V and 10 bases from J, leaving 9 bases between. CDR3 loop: CSASSGNQYF. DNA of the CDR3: TGCAGTGCTAGTTCCGGGAACCAGTACTTC.

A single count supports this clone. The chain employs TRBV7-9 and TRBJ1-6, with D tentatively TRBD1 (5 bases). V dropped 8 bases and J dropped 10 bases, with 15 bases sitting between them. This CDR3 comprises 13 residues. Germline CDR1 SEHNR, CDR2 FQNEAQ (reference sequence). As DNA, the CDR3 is TGTGCCAGCTCGTTAGAAGGGGAATCACCCCTCCACTTT. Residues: CASSLEGESPLHF.

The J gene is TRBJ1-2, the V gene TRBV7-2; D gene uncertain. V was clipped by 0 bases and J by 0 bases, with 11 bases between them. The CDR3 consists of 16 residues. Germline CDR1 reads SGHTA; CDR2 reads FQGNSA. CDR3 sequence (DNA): TGTGCCAGCAGCTTAGCGGGCAGACACGCTAACTATGGCTACACCTTC. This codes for CASSLAGRHANYGYTF.

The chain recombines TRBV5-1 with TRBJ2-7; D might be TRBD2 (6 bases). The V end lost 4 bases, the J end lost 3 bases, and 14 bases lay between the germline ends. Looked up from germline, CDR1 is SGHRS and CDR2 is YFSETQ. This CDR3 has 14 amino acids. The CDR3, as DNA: TGCGCCAGCAGCCCCAGGGACTGGCGCTACGAGCAGTACTTC. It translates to CASSPRDWRYEQYF. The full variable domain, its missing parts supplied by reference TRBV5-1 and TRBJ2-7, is KAGVTQTPRYLIKTRGQQVTLSCSPISGHRSVSWYQQTPGQGLQFLFEYFSETQRNKGNFPGRFSGRQFSNSRSEMNVSTLELGDSALYLCASSPRDWRYEQYFGPGTRLTVT.

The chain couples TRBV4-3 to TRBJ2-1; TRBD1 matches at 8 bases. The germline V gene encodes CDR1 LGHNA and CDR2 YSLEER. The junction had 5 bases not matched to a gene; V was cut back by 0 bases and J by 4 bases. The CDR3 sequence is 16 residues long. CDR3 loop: CASSQEHRTGYNEQFF. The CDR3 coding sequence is TGCGCCAGCAGCCAAGAGCATAGGACAGGGTACAATGAGCAGTTCTTC.

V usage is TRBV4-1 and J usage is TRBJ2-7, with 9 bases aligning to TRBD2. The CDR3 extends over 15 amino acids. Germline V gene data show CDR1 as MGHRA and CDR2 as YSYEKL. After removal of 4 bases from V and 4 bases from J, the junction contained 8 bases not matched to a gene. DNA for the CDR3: TGCGCCAGCAGCCCGTATAGCGGGAGATTGTACGAGCAGTACTTC. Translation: CASSPYSGRLYEQYF.

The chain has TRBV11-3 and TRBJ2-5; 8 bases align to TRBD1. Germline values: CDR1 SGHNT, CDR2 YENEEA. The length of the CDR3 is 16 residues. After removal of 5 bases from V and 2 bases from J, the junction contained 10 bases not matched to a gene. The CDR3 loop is CASSPGAGGLQETQYF. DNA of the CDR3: TGTGCCAGCAGCCCCGGGGCAGGGGGCTTACAAGAGACCCAGTACTTC.

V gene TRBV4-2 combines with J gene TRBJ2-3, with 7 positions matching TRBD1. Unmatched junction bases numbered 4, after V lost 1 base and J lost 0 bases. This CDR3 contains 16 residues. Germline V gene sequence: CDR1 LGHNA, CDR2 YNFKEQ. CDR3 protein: CASSQVGGYSTDTQYF. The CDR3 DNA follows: TGTGCCAGCAGCCAAGTAGGGGGCTATAGCACAGATACGCAGTATTTT.

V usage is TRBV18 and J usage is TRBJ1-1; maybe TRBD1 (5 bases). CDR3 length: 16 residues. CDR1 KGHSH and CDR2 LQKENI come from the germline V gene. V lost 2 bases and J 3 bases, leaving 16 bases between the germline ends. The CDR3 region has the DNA TGTGCCAGCTCACCAAGGAGGGGACCCGGGGACACTGAAGCTTTCTTT. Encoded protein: CASSPRRGPGDTEAFF.